The source of this TCR beta chain is a study of vaccination and CD4 T cells after COVID-19. For the study at large: In the control cultures, a CEFX pool, an HIV-1 Nef pool, or no peptide was supplied. General study findings and limits: In convalescent patients, a median roughly 86% of reactive clones appeared only post-vaccination.

Trimming removed 2 bases from V and 7 bases from J, with 11 bases in between. The germline V gene encodes CDR1 MNHEY and CDR2 SMNVEV (reference sequence). The CDR3 runs to 14 residues. This clonotype showed up just a few times. Its antigen is not identified. The assay that was used to sequence DNA from cultured CD4+ T cells was the Oncomine TCR Beta short-read assay. TCRdb used MiXCR to reprocess the PCR reads, holding one entry per CDR3 protein. The sample yields over 11,000 distinct CDR3 sequences, roughly 21% seen once. Treatment: approximately 9-day PBMC culture with coronavirus spike peptide pools or control peptides (ViraFEST assay).

The TCR sequence derives from a human donor with COVID-19. The rearrangement uses TRBV27 and TRBJ1-4; no firm D call. What was sequenced was cultured CD4+ T cells from blood. The CDR3 sequence: CASSLRGTVEKLFF. The DNA of the CDR3 is TGTGCCAGCAGTTTAAGAGGTACGGTTGAAAAACTGTTTTTT.